Shown below are 11 T cell receptor beta chains from a single sample sequenced in a study of blood T cell repertoires in COVID-19. Sequencing used immunoSEQ multiplex PCR; TCRdb keeps in-frame clones, though not all of them. The repertoire holds some 340,000 clones, with over 90% as singletons. Sample: PBMCs or T cells enriched from blood (not recorded which). The receptor set was obtained from a woman younger than 45 who had been exposed to COVID-19.

A single count supports this clone. The genes are TRBV29-1 and TRBJ2-7, with 9 positions matching TRBD1. Losses at the gene ends were 4 bases for V and 3 bases for J; bases not matched to a gene: 7. Germline V gene data show CDR1 as SQVTM and CDR2 as ANQGSEA. The CDR3 contains 14 residues. The CDR3 reads CSVAAGTGNYEQYF. DNA for the CDR3: TGCAGCGTTGCCGCCGGGACAGGGAACTACGAGCAGTACTTC.

The V gene is TRBV24-1, the J gene TRBJ2-3, with a weak D call TRBD2 (6 bases). Trimming pared 1 base from V and 9 bases from J, leaving 16 bases between. Germline-derived CDR1 and CDR2 are KGHDR and SFDVKD. This CDR3 is 15 amino acids long. CDR3 DNA sequence: TGTGCCACCAGTGATTTCCGGGGGACGCGAGGCACGCAGTATTTT. Its translation: CATSDFRGTRGTQYF.

This sequence joins TRBV18 and TRBJ1-1; 10 bases agree with TRBD1. From germline, CDR1 is KGHSH and CDR2 LQKENI. The CDR3 contains 18 residues. V lost 5 bases and J lost 3; bases outside the gene matches: 15. The CDR3 loop reads CASSSWTGGKDADTEAFF. CDR3 nucleotides: TGTGCCAGCTCATCCTGGACAGGGGGAAAGGATGCGGACACTGAAGCTTTCTTT.

The V gene is TRBV10-1, the J gene TRBJ2-3; D not certain. Germline values: CDR1 WNHNN, CDR2 SYGVQD (reference sequence). The germline V and J ends were trimmed by 3 bases and 2 bases, with 18 bases remaining between them. The CDR3 is 17 amino acids. The CDR3 loop is CASSDWAEQLTTDTQYF. CDR3 bases: TGCGCCAGCAGTGATTGGGCAGAACAACTGACCACAGATACGCAGTATTTT.

This chain connects TRBV7-6 to TRBJ2-7; D possibly corresponds to TRBD1 (6 bases). Trimming removed 1 base from V and 3 bases from J, with 10 bases in between. CDR3 size: 14 residues. Germline values: CDR1 SGHVS, CDR2 FNYEAQ. CDR3 protein: CASSLEQGGYEQYF. CDR3 DNA sequence: TGTGCCAGCAGCTTAGAACAGGGTGGCTACGAGCAGTACTTC.

The chain uses TRBV7-9 and TRBJ1-1, with D uncertain. V lost 2 bases to trimming and J lost 0 bases, with 19 bases between them. This CDR3 has 18 amino acids. The V gene's germline CDR1 is SEHNR and CDR2 FQNEAQ (reference sequence). In DNA form, the CDR3 reads TGTGCCAGCAGCTTACTTTCCGGGAATCGATTTATGAACACTGAAGCTTTCTTT. It specifies CASSLLSGNRFMNTEAFF. The full variable domain, in which reference TRBV7-9 and TRBJ1-1 provide the parts outside the CDR3, is DTGVSQNPRHKITKRGQNVTFRCDPISEHNRLYWYRQTLGQGPEFLTYFQNEAQLEKSRLLSDRFSAERPKGSFSTLEIQRTEQGDSAMYLCASSLLSGNRFMNTEAFFGQGTRLTVV.

The rearrangement joins TRBV25-1 to TRBJ1-5; 7 bases map to TRBD1. Germline values: CDR1 MGHDK, CDR2 SYGVNS. The V and J ends lost 5 bases and 5 bases, in that order; junction bases with no gene match: 6. CDR3 size: 14 residues. CDR3 protein: CASSPTGADQPQHF. The CDR3 bases are TGTGCCAGCAGTCCTACAGGGGCGGATCAGCCCCAGCATTTT.

V gene TRBV5-5 combines with J gene TRBJ1-1, with D tentatively TRBD1 (5 bases). Between the trimmed V and J ends, which lost 2 bases and 5 bases, there was a span of 13 bases. Germline CDR1 reads SGHKS; CDR2 reads YYEKEE (reference sequence). The CDR3 spans 14 residues. The CDR3 loop is CASSLHQGGTEAFF. As DNA, the CDR3 is TGTGCCAGCAGCTTACATCAGGGAGGTACTGAAGCTTTCTTT.

The CDR3 DNA is TGTGCCAGCAGCCGCCGGACAGGGCCGAGGGAAAAACTGTTTTTT. Its translation is CASSRRTGPREKLFF. The chain combines TRBV11-3 with TRBJ1-4; 8 bases align to TRBD1. There are 15 residues in the CDR3. Germline V gene data show CDR1 as SGHNT and CDR2 as YENEEA. After removal of 5 bases from V and 8 bases from J, the junction contained 10 bases not matched to a gene.

This chain joins TRBV19 and TRBJ1-3; D might be TRBD1 (6 bases). Trimming removed 4 bases from V and 0 bases from J, with 13 bases in between. The germline V gene encodes CDR1 LNHDA and CDR2 SQIVND (reference sequence). This CDR3 has 16 residues. The CDR3 region has the DNA TGTGCCAGTAGTACGAGGGACACCTACTCTGGAAACACCATATATTTT. As protein: CASSTRDTYSGNTIYF.

This clone appeared a few times. The rearrangement joins TRBV2 to TRBJ2-7; 8 nucleotides match TRBD2. CDR3 length: 11 amino acids. Trimming at V came to 11 bases and at J to 7 bases, leaving 7 bases not matched to a gene. Germline V CDR1 and CDR2: SNHLY, FYNNEI. The CDR3 bases are TGTGCCGGCGGGGGGCTGTGGGAGCAGTACTTC. Its protein product is CAGGGLWEQYF. Based on the CDR3 plus reference TRBV2 and TRBJ2-7, the full variable domain is EPEVTQTPSHQVTQMGQEVILRCVPISNHLYFYWYRQILGQKVEFLVSFYNNEISEKSEIFDDQFSVERPDGSNFTLKIRSTKLEDSAMYFCAGGGLWEQYFGPGTRLTVT.